This T cell receptor (beta chain) derives from a study of Graves' ophthalmopathy and Graves' hyperthyroidism. Regarding the study as a whole: Sensitivity of 87.88% and specificity of roughly 80% were achieved when a 13-signature model separated ophthalmopathy from stable hyperthyroidism.

RNA served as the template for amplifying TCR beta CDR3 regions. The first-round RT-PCR employed HTBI primers together with the Qiagen OneStep RT-PCR kit. A multiplex PCR was then performed as the second round. TCRdb reprocessed the multiplex PCR reads via MiXCR and lists one record per CDR3 protein. Of hundreds of thousands of distinct CDR3 sequences in the sample, approximately 42% are singletons; the top ten hold over 40%. The CDR3 is 14 residues long. Trimming took 5 bases from V and 1 from J, leaving 12 bases between them. The V gene's germline CDR1 is SGHVS and CDR2 FQNEAQ. Concerning this clonotype: Its antigen is unidentified.

The genes are TRBV7-8 and TRBJ2-7; perhaps TRBD1 as D (6 bases). Sequencing was performed on peripheral blood. This clonotype was sampled from an adult man with Graves' ophthalmopathy. The CDR3 sequence: CASSANRESYEQYF. DNA for the CDR3: TGTGCCAGCAGCGCAAACAGGGAATCCTACGAGCAGTACTTC. Filled out from reference TRBV7-8 and TRBJ2-7, the complete variable domain reads GAGVSQSPRYKVAKRGQDVALRCDPISGHVSLFWYQQALGQGPEFLTYFQNEAQLDKSGLPSDRFFAERPEGSVSTLKIQRTQQEDSAVYLCASSANRESYEQYFGPGTRLTVT.